This TCR beta chain was observed in a study of blood T cells in healthy people across ages. Sample-barcoded 5' priming and a J-beta primer mix drove a second PCR of roughly 6 to 12 cycles. TCRdb re-called the 5' RACE reads through MiXCR, storing one row per CDR3 protein. The table has 1,300,000 or so distinct CDR3 sequences, 55% to 75% seen once. The material sequenced was blood. The sequence derives from a man between 18 and 29 years old in good health.

The CDR3 DNA follows: TGTGCCAGCAGTGCGACTCATAATACTCCAGATACGCAGTATTTT. The encoded protein is CASSATHNTPDTQYF. The V gene is TRBV6-5, the J gene TRBJ2-3; no clear D. Trimming took off 5 bases at V and 4 bases at J, with 16 bases between the two ends. Germline CDR1 and CDR2: MNHEY and SVGAGI. This CDR3 comprises 15 residues.